This T cell receptor (beta chain) appears in the sequencing data of a study of blood T cell repertoires in COVID-19. Whole-study context: Both acute and convalescent COVID-19 samples were obtained from the United States, Italy and Spain. Sample material is recorded as cDNA or gDNA derived from T cells, B-cell-depleted T cells, or PBMCs.

As originally analysed: Quantification of nucleated cells was approximated via reference gene primer amplification. Clones were sequenced by immunoSEQ multiplex PCR, and TCRdb holds only the in-frame ones, with some missing. Clone size and V and J calls were adopted from that table, with D and trimming inferred from the DNA. Among about 140,000 clones listed, over 65% were seen once. Sample: peripheral blood. The origin of this receptor is a woman older than 75 with active or convalescent COVID-19.

CDR3 nucleotide sequence: TGTGCCTGGAGTGTAACCCGGGAGCAGTTCTTC. Protein product: CAWSVTREQFF. The gene calls are TRBV30 and TRBJ2-1; no firm D call. V was pared by 0 bases and J by 10 bases, with 7 bases between. The CDR3 sequence is 11 residues long. The V gene's germline CDR1 is GTSNPN and CDR2 SVGIG (reference sequence).